Here is one T cell receptor (beta chain) with its context. What it recognizes is unknown. This sample was included in a study of T cells in localized non-small cell lung cancer. Study observations and caveats: Adjacent lung exhibited a median of about 57 among the 100 most abundant tumor clones. Uninvolved adjacent lung, not tumor, had the highest T cell clonality. Prolonged overall survival went with higher T cell density in the blood.

The CDR3 loop spans 15 amino acids. The V gene's germline CDR1 is LNHDA and CDR2 SQIVND (reference sequence). Germline trimming cut 6 bases from V and 4 bases from J; bases unmatched to any gene: 8. Profiled with immunoSEQ multiplex PCR; TCRdb holds only in-frame clones, not every one. The sample includes fewer than 35,000 clones, about nine tenths of them seen just once. The sequences come from peripheral blood mononuclear cells, collected before any cancer treatment. The rearrangement joins TRBV19 to TRBJ1-2; 10 bases fit TRBD1. This sequence originates from a man between 40 and 70 years old with stage III lung adenocarcinoma. The CDR3 sequence is CASSQSRTGGYGYTF. DNA of the CDR3: TGTGCCAGTAGCCAAAGTCGGACAGGGGGCTATGGCTACACCTTC.